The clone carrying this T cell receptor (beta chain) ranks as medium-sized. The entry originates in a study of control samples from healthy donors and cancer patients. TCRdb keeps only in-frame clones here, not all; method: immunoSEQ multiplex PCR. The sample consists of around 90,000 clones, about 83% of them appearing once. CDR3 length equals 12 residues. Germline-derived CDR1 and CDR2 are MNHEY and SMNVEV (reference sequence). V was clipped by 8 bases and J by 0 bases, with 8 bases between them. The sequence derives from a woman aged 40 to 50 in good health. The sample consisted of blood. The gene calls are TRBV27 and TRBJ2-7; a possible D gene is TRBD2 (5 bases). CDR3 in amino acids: CASFSASYEQYF. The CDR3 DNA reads TGTGCCAGCTTTAGCGCCTCCTACGAGCAGTACTTC.